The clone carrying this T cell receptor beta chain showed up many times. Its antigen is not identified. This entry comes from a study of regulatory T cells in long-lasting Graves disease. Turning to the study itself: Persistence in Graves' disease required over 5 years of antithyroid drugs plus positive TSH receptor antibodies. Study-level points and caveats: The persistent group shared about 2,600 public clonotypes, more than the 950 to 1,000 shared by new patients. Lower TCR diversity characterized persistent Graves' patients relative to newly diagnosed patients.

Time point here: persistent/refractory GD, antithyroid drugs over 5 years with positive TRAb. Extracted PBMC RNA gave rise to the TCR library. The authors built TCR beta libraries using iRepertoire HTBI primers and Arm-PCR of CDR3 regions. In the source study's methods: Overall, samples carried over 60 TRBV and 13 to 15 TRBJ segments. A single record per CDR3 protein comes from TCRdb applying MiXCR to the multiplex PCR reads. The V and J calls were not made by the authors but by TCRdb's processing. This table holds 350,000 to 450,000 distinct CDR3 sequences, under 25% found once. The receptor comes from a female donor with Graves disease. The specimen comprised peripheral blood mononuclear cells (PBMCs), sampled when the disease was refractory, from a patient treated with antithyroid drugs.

CDR3 residues: CAWGQGYEQYF. The CDR3 DNA reads TGTGCCTGGGGACAGGGTTACGAGCAGTACTTC. The gene calls are TRBV30 and TRBJ2-7; 8 positions match TRBD1. The CDR3 has 11 amino acids. Germline V CDR1 and CDR2: GTSNPN, SVGIG (reference sequence). Germline trimming cut 5 bases from V and 4 bases from J; bases unmatched to any gene: 1.